This TCR beta chain originates from a study of human T cells and chemical hapten exposure. This clonotype was seen at least ten times. Time point: patch test 1, 2 weeks after DPC sensitization. Treatment denoted: therapeutic diphenylcyclopropenone sensitization with weekly scalp DPC. MiXCR was run by TCRdb on the RACE reads, yielding one entry per CDR3 protein. The sample has around 380,000 distinct CDR3 sequences, 4.8% seen once. V was trimmed by 2 bases and J by 10 bases, leaving 3 bases between them. The CDR3 covers 10 residues. CDR1 is MNHEY and CDR2 is SVGAGI in the germline V gene. Source: whole blood, taken in connection with sensitization to the hapten diphenylcyclopropenone (DPC). This receptor was taken from a woman aged 45-59 years with alopecia areata. Some clones in this sample may be carry-over from other donors' samples. The chain carries TRBV6-5 and TRBJ2-1; D not certain. CDR3 protein: CASSYPEQFF. The CDR3 bases are TGTGCCAGCAGTTACCCCGAGCAGTTCTTC.